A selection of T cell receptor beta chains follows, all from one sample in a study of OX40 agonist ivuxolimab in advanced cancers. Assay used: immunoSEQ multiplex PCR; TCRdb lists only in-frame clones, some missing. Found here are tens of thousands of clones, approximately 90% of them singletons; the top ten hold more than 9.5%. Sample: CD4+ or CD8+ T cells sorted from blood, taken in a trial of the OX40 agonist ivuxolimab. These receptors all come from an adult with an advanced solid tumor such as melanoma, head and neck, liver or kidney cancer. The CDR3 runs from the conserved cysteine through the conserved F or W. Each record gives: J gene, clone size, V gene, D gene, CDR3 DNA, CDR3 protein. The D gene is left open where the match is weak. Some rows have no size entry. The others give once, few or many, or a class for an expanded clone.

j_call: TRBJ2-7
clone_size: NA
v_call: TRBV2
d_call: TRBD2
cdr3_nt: TGTGCCAGCAGTGAAGCGCTTAGCGGGAGCCTGAACGAGCAGTACTTC
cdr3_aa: CASSEALSGSLNEQYF

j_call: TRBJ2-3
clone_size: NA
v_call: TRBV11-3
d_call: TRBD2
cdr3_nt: TGTGCCAGCAGCCCCGGGACTAGCGGGGGGGTTACAGATACGCAGTATTTT
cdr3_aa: CASSPGTSGGVTDTQYF

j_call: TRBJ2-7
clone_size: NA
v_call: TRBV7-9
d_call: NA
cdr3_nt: TGTGCCAGCAGCTTAGTCTCGATGCGGGTAGCCTCCTACGAGCAGTACTTC
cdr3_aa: CASSLVSMRVASYEQYF

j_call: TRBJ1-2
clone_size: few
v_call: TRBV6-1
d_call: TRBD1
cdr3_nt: TGTGCCAGCATACAGGGGGGATTCTATGGCTACACCTTC
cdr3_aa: CASIQGGFYGYTF

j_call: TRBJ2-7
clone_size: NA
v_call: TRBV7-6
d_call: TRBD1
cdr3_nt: TGTGCCAGCAGCTACCAGGGACAGGGCACCTACGAGCAGTACTTC
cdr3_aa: CASSYQGQGTYEQYF

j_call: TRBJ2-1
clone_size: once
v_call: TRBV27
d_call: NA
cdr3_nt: TGTGCCAGCAGTTTATCGTCCTACAATGAGCAGTTCTTC
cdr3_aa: CASSLSSYNEQFF

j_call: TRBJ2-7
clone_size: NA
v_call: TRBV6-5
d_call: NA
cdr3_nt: TGTGCCAGCAGTCCAAGTCCCTACGAGCAGTACTTC
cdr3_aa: CASSPSPYEQYF

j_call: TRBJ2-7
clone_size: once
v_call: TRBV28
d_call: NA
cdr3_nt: TGTGCCAGCAGTTCAGATGACTCCCAGCGGACCTACGAGCAGTACTTC
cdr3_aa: CASSSDDSQRTYEQYF

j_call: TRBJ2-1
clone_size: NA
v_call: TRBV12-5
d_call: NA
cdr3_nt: TGTGCTAGTGGGGCCGGGACCGCCGACGCCTACAATGAGCAGTTCTTC
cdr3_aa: CASGAGTADAYNEQFF

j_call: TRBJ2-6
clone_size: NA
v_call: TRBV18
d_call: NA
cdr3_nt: TGTGCCAGCTCTGAATCGGGGCAGTTTGGTGGTCCTGGGGCCAACGTCCTGACTTTC
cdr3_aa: CASSESGQFGGPGANVLTF

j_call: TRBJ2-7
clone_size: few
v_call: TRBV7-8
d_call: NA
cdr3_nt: TGTGCCAGCAGCTTAGAGTCCCCCTACGAGCAGTACTTC
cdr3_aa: CASSLESPYEQYF

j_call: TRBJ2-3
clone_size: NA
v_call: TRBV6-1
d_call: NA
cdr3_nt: TGTGCCAGCAGTGAATACGATACGCAGTATTTT
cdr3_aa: CASSEYDTQYF

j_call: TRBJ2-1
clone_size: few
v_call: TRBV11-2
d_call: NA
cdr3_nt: TGTGCCAGCAGCCCCTTGACCATCTACAATGAGCAGTTCTTC
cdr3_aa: CASSPLTIYNEQFF

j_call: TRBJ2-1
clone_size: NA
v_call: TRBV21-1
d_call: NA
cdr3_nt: TGTGCCAGCAGCGGAAAACTAGCGGGAGGGATAGATGAGCAGTTCTTC
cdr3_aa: CASSGKLAGGIDEQFF

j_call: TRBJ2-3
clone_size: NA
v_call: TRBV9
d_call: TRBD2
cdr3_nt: TGTGCCAGCAGCGCACTAGCGGGGGCAGATACGCAGTATTTT
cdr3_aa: CASSALAGADTQYF

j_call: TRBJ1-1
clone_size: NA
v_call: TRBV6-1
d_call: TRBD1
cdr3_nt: TGTGCCAGCAGTAGAGGACAGGGTTGGCCTGAAGCTTTCTTT
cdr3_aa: CASSRGQGWPEAFF

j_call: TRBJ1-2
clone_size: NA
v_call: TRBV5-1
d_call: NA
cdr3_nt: TGCGCCAGCAGCTTGGAGACGGGGTCCAACTATGGCTACACCTTC
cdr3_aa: CASSLETGSNYGYTF

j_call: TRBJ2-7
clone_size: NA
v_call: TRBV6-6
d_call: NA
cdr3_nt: TGTGCCAGCAGTCCCCTACCGGACTCCTACGAGCAGTACTTC
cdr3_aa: CASSPLPDSYEQYF

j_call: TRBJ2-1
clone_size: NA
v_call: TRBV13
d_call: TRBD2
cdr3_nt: TGTGCCAGCAGCCATAGCACTAGCGGGTTATCAACCTACAATGAGCAGTTCTTC
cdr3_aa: CASSHSTSGLSTYNEQFF

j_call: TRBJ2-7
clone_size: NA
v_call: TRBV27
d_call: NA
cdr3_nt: TGTGCCAGCAGTCCTCGTTACGAGCAGTACTTC
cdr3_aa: CASSPRYEQYF

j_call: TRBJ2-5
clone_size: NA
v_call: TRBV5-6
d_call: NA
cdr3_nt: TGTGCCAGCAGCTTGGGGGGGCAAGAGACCCAGTACTTC
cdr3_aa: CASSLGGQETQYF

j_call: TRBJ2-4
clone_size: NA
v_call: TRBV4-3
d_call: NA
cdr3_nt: TGCGCCAGCAGCCAAGATTCGTGGGCTATAGCCAAAAACATTCAGTACTTC
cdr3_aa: CASSQDSWAIAKNIQYF

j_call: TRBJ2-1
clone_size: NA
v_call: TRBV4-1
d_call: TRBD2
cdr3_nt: TGCGCCAGCAGCCAAGAGAGGACTAGCGGGCTTAACTCCTACAATGAGCAGTTCTTC
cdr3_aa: CASSQERTSGLNSYNEQFF

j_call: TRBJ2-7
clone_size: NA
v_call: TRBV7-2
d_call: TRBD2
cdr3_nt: TGTGCCAGCAGCTTGCTCGGGGCGGGAGGGGGCTACGAGCAGTACTTC
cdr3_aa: CASSLLGAGGGYEQYF

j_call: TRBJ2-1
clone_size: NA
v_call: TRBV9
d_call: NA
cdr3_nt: TGTGCCAGCAGCGTTCAGGGCGGAGCCAGTCTCTCCTACAATGAGCAGTTCTTC
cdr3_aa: CASSVQGGASLSYNEQFF

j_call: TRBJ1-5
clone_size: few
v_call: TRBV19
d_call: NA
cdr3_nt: TGTGCCAGTAGTATGGTTGGGGGGAACCAGCCCCAGCATTTT
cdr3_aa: CASSMVGGNQPQHF

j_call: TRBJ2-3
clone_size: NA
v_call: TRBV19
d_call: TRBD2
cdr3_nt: TGTGCCAGTACTGATCCGGGACTAGCGGCTAGCACAGATACGCAGTATTTT
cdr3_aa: CASTDPGLAASTDTQYF